A selection of T cell receptor beta chains follows, all from one sample in a study of T-cell memory formation after mild COVID-19. One entry per CDR3 protein results from TCRdb running MiXCR on the 5' RACE reads. Of about 100,000 distinct CDR3 sequences in the sample, roughly a sixth were seen once. Material for sequencing was PBMCs or a T cell subset sorted from them (not recorded which). Every receptor here comes from a man aged 18 to 29 who had mild COVID-19 (a few samples of this study predate the infection). Cell type and time point are not known. CDR3s leave out the opening cysteine and the closing phenylalanine or tryptophan. The order of the fields is J gene, V gene, CDR3 protein.

TRBJ1-1	TRBV4-1	ASSVDRNTEAF
TRBJ1-3	TRBV12-3/TRBV12-4	ASTNSGNTIY
TRBJ2-1	TRBV7-3	ASSVASGTGYNEQF
TRBJ2-3	TRBV10-2	ASTGAGMSTDTQY
TRBJ1-3	TRBV4-1	ASSQPGDSGNTIY
TRBJ1-5	TRBV24-1	ATSDSGFSGNQPQH
TRBJ2-7	TRBV4-3	ASSQRPGVEQY
TRBJ2-3	TRBV5-1	ASSLLEARDTKY
TRBJ1-4	TRBV20-1	SAVDRQGNEKLF
TRBJ2-4	TRBV5-1	ASSDERGHSKNIQY
TRBJ2-5	TRBV5-1	ASTAGRETQY
TRBJ1-1	TRBV28	ASSPGTEAF
TRBJ1-2	TRBV29-1	SVRQGGGYGYT
TRBJ2-5	TRBV15	ATSQGQPQETQY
TRBJ2-2	TRBV7-2	ASREQGTGTGELF
TRBJ2-7	TRBV7-2	ASSQTPGQGTYEQY
TRBJ1-5	TRBV29-1	SVEEGGGQPQH
TRBJ1-2	TRBV10-3	AISDPGRDNYGYT
TRBJ2-5	TRBV2	ASSDISGGQETQY
TRBJ1-6	TRBV4-3	ASSQGGLYAPLH
TRBJ1-1	TRBV7-9	ASSLENREAF
TRBJ2-5	TRBV7-2	ASSLVVSISAGGETQY
TRBJ2-1	TRBV5-1	ASSLEVTGVEQF
TRBJ1-5	TRBV12-3/TRBV12-4	ASSLTRQGQPQH
TRBJ2-1	TRBV12-3/TRBV12-4	ASSPGGGGLAGPYNEQF
TRBJ1-1	TRBV12-3/TRBV12-4	ASSSPGMNTEAF
TRBJ2-6	TRBV12-3/TRBV12-4	ASSLSGNFETGANVLT
TRBJ1-1	TRBV4-3	ASSQWDSRDTEAF
TRBJ1-3	TRBV7-8	ASSLRWNTIY
TRBJ2-2	TRBV7-8	ASSWTGTEAGELF
TRBJ2-2	TRBV7-3	ASSPGVTANTGELF
TRBJ2-1	TRBV4-3	ASSQDQTSGSKF
TRBJ1-4	TRBV7-2	ASSLLPFGTDEKLF
TRBJ1-1	TRBV7-2	ASSAANTEAF
TRBJ2-3	TRBV6-5	ASKTRRISTDTQY
TRBJ2-5	TRBV5-1	ASGLRLASTETQY
TRBJ2-2	TRBV7-2	ASSDGTGYTGELF
TRBJ1-5	TRBV10-3	AISGGQNQPQH
TRBJ2-1	TRBV10-3	AISEREWDEQF
TRBJ2-3	TRBV12-3/TRBV12-4	ASSLLGGAGADTQY
TRBJ1-5	TRBV7-8	ASSLVLTGPQH
TRBJ2-2	TRBV7-6	ASSLKRGTPGELF
TRBJ2-1	TRBV5-4	ASSLFTGDYNEQF
TRBJ2-1	TRBV20-1	SARDPSGAYNEQF
TRBJ2-3	TRBV7-9	ASSSAVTSTDTQY
TRBJ2-3	TRBV4-1	ASSQEGWQPSTDTQY
TRBJ2-6	TRBV6-1	ASSDAGTGRTGANVLT
TRBJ1-4	TRBV12-3/TRBV12-4	ASSPRQGANEKLF
TRBJ1-5	TRBV30	AWREGAYSNQPQH
TRBJ1-1	TRBV4-1	ASSHPWGSNTEAF
TRBJ2-1	TRBV15	ATTRGGVNEQF
TRBJ2-2	TRBV29-1	SVDGTGGNTGELF
TRBJ2-5	TRBV7-9	ASSLASSGEETQY
TRBJ1-1	TRBV12-3/TRBV12-4	ASSFSSTNTEAF
TRBJ1-1	TRBV5-1	ASRGLVQGYTEAF